This T cell receptor (beta chain) was obtained from a study of metastatic and nonmetastatic thyroid tumors. TCRdb re-processed the PCR reads through MiXCR. This repertoire shows roughly 30,000 clones, 3.5% to 4% found once; its top ten account for less than 3.5%. CDR3 size: 13 residues. V gave up 8 bases and J gave up 2 bases, with 16 bases separating them. CDR1 and CDR2 (germline): DFQATT, SNEGSKA (reference sequence). All patients were treatment-naive before thyroid surgery. This sequence was found in a male donor with papillary thyroid cancer or a benign thyroid nodule (not recorded which). Some clones in this sample may be carry-over from other donors' samples. V gene TRBV20-1 combines with J gene TRBJ2-7; TRBD1 might be the D (6 bases). Input material: blood. The CDR3, as DNA: TGCAGTCAACAGGGTCCCCTAACCTACGAGCAGTACTTC. Its translation: CSQQGPLTYEQYF.